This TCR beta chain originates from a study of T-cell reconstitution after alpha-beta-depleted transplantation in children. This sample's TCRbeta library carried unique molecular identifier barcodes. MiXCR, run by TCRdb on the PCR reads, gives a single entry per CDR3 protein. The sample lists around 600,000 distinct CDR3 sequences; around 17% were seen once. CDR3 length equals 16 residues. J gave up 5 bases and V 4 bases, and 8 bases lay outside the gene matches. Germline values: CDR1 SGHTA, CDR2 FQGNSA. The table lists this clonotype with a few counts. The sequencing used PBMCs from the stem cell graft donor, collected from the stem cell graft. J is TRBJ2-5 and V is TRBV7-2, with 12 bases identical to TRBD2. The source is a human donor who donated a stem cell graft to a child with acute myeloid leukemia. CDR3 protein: CASSSSSGGAWETQYF. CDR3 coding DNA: TGTGCCAGCAGCTCCTCTAGCGGGGGGGCCTGGGAGACCCAGTACTTC.